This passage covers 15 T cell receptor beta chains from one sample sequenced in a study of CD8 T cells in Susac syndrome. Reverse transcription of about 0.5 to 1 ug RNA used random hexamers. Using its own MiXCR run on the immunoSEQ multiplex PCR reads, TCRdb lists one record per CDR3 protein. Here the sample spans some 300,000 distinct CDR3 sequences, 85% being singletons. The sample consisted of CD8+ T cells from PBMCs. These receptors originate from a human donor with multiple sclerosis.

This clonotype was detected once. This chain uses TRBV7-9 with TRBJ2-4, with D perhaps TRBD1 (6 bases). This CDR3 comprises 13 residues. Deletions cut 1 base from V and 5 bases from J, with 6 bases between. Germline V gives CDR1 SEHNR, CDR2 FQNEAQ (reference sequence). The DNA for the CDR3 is TGTGCCAGCAGCTTAGGACAGGAAAACATTCAGTACTTC. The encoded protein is CASSLGQENIQYF. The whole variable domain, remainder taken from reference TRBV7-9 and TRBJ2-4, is DTGVSQNPRHKITKRGQNVTFRCDPISEHNRLYWYRQTLGQGPEFLTYFQNEAQLEKSRLLSDRFSAERPKGSFSTLEIQRTEQGDSAMYLCASSLGQENIQYFGAGTRLSVL.

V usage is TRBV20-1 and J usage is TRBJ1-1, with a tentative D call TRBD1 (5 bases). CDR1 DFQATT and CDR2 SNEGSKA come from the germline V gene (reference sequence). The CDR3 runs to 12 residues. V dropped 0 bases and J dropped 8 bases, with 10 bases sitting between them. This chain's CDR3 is CSARDLGTEAFF. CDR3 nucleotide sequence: TGCAGTGCTAGAGACCTAGGGACCGAAGCTTTCTTT.

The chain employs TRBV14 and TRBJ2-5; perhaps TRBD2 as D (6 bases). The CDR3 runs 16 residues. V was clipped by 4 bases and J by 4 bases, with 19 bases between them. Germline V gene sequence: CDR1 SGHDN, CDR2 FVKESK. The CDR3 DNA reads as TGTGCCAGCAGCCCCACGTGGGGGGAACGGCGAGAGACCCAGTACTTC. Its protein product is CASSPTWGERRETQYF.

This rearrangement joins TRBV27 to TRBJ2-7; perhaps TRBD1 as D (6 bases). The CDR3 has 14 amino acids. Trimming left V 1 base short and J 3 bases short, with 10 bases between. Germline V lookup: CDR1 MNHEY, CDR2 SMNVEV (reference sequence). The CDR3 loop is CASSLYQGNYEQYF. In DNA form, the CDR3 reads TGTGCCAGCAGTTTATACCAGGGGAACTACGAGCAGTACTTC.

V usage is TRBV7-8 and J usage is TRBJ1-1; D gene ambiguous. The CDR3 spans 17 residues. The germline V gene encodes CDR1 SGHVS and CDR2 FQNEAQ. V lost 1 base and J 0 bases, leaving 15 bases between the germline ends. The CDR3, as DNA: TGTGCCAGCAGCTTAGGAGTTAGCGGCAGTGTGAACACTGAAGCTTTCTTT. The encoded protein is CASSLGVSGSVNTEAFF.

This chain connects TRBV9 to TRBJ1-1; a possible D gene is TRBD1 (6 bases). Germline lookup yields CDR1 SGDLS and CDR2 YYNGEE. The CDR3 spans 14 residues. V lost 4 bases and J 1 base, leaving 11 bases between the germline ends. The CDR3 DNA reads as TGTGCCAGCAGCCTAAAGGGGGAGAACACTGAAGCTTTCTTT. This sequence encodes CASSLKGENTEAFF.

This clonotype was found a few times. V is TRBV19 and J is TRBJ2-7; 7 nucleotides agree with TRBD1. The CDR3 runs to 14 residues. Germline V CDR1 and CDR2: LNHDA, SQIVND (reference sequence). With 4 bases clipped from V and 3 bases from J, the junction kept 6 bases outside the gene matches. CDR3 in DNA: TGTGCCAGTAGTACGACGACAGGGCACTACGAGCAGTACTTC. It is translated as CASSTTTGHYEQYF.

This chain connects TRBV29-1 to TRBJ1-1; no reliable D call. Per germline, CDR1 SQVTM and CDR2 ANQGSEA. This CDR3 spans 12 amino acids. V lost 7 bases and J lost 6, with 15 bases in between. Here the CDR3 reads CSAAGSAAEAFF. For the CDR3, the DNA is TGCAGCGCCGCGGGGTCAGCGGCTGAAGCTTTCTTT.

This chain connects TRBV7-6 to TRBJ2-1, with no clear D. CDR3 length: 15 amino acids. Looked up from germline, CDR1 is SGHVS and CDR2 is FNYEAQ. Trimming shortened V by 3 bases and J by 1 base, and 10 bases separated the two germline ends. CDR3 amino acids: CASSLYMDSYNEQFF. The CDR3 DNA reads TGTGCCAGCAGCTTGTACATGGATTCCTACAATGAGCAGTTCTTC.

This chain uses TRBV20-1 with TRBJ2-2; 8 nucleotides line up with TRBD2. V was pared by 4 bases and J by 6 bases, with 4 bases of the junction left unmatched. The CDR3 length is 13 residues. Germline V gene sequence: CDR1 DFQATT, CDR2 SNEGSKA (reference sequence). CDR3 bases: TGCAGTGCTACCTCCGGGAGGGCCGGGGAGCTGTTTTTT. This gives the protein CSATSGRAGELFF.

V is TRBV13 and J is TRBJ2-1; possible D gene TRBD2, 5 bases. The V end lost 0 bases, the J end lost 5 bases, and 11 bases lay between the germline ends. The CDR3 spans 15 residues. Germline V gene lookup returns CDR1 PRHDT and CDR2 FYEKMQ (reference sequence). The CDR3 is CASSLGRVAHNEQFF. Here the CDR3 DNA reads TGTGCCAGCAGCTTAGGCCGGGTAGCGCACAATGAGCAGTTCTTC.

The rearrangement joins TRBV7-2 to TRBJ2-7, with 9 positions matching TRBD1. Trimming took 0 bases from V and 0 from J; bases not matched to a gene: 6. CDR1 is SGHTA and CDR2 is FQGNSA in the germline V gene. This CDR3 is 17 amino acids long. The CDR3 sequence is CASSLATGGIPSYEQYF. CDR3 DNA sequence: TGTGCCAGCAGCTTAGCGACAGGGGGAATACCCTCCTACGAGCAGTACTTC.

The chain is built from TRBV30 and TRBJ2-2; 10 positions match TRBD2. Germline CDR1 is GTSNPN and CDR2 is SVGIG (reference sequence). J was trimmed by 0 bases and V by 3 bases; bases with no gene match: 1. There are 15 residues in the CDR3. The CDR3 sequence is CAWSLAGANTGELFF. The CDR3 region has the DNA TGTGCCTGGAGCCTAGCGGGGGCGAACACCGGGGAGCTGTTTTTT. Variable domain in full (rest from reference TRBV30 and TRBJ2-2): SQTIHQWPATLVQPVGSPLSLECTVEGTSNPNLYWYRQAAGRGLQLLFYSVGIGQISSEVPQNLSASRPQDRQFILSSKKLLLSDSGFYLCAWSLAGANTGELFFGEGSRLTVL.

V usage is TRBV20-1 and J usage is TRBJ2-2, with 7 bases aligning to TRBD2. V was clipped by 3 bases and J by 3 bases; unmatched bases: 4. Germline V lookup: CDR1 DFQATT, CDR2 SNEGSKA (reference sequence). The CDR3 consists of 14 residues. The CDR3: CSASYLADTGELFF. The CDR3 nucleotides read TGCAGTGCTAGCTACCTAGCGGACACCGGGGAGCTGTTTTTT.

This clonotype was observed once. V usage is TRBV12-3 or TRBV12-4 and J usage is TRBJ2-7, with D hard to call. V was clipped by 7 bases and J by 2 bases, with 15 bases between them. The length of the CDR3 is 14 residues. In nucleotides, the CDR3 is TGTGCCAGCACCTTTATCGGCATCCCCTACGAGCAGTACTTC. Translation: CASTFIGIPYEQYF.